This TCR beta chain was sequenced during a study of control samples from healthy donors and cancer patients. Germline V gene lookup returns CDR1 LGHNA and CDR2 YNFKEQ. Trimming took 0 bases from V and 4 from J, leaving 11 bases between them. The CDR3 covers 15 residues. Profiling relied on immunoSEQ multiplex PCR, and the TCRdb table lists in-frame clones only, not all of them. The sample records fewer than 95,000 clones, approximately 80% being singletons. This sequence joins TRBV4-2 and TRBJ2-3, with D possibly TRBD2 on 5 matching bases. Sequenced material: blood. This receptor was identified in a man aged 25-40 years in good health. As DNA, the CDR3 is TGTGCCAGCAGCCAAGACGGCCGCGGGTCAGATACGCAGTATTTT. It is translated as CASSQDGRGSDTQYF.